This T cell receptor (beta chain) was obtained from a study of cytomegalovirus exposure and HLA in healthy donors. Study-level information: The 95 to 150 validation repertoires were produced on the same platform as the 700 or so repertoires of the first cohort. This was reported in a later analysis.

This clone turned up a few times. Its target is not known. The donors were part of the validation cohort of around 110 subjects. That cohort was separate from the first cohort, which comprised 500 to 700 subjects. Measured with immunoSEQ multiplex PCR; TCRdb has only the in-frame clones, and not every one. The sample records 110,000 to 150,000 clones, 91% being singletons. Overall study results and limits: The authors enumerated some 170 TCR beta chains as linked to cytomegalovirus. A few of the chains that were CMV-associated were confirmed in vitro to be specific for CMV antigens.

Sequencing was done on a sample of PBMCs. The TCR was taken from a man aged 18 to 29 in good health and CMV-seronegative.

The CDR3 sequence: CASSFDRSSYEQYF. Here the CDR3 DNA reads TGTGCCAGCAGCTTTGACAGGAGCTCCTACGAGCAGTACTTC. This chain links TRBV11-2 with TRBJ2-7; weak D call: TRBD1 (6 bases). The CDR3 loop spans 14 amino acids. With 3 bases removed from V and 0 bases from J, the gap between germline ends came to 9 bases. The germline CDR1 and CDR2 sequences are SGHAT and FQNNGV.